The TCR beta chain described here comes from a study of vaccination and CD4 T cells after COVID-19. Study background: Blood was drawn a median about 75 days post second dose, range 14 to 241. Overlapping SARS-CoV-2, HCoV-NL63, HCoV-OC43 and HCoV-229E spike peptides were used to stimulate cells. As a positive control, some control cultures were given a CEFX pool, while others were given an HIV-1 Nef pool or no peptide.

CDR1 is DFQATT, CDR2 SNEGSKA, per germline (reference sequence). This CDR3 is 13 amino acids long. Between the trimmed V and J ends, which lost 4 bases and 0 bases, there was a span of 10 bases. Cultured CD4+ T cell DNA underwent sequencing with the Oncomine TCR Beta short-read assay. Genomic DNA was isolated from cultured CD4+ T cells. TCRdb reprocessed the PCR reads via MiXCR and lists one record per CDR3 protein. The sample comprises 5,500 to 6,500 distinct CDR3 sequences, 75% to 85% of which are singletons, and roughly 19% rests with the top ten. Treatment defined: approximately nine-day PBMC culture with coronavirus spike peptide pools or control peptides (ViraFEST assay). A note on this clonotype: Its antigen is undetermined.

The sequenced sample consisted of CD4+ T cells from blood, cultured in vitro. The source of this sequence is a human donor who had recovered from COVID-19. The chain carries TRBV20-1 and TRBJ2-7; D could derive from TRBD1 or TRBD2 (5 bases each). The CDR3 bases are TGCAGTGCTACCCCTGGGGGCTCCTACGAGCAGTACTTC. It specifies CSATPGGSYEQYF.